These T cell receptor beta chains were read from a single sample in a study of T cell changes during pregnancy in multiple sclerosis. Assay used: immunoSEQ multiplex PCR; TCRdb lists only in-frame clones, some missing. The repertoire holds some 80,000 clones, about 93% seen once, with approximately 0.15% in the top ten. The source was CD4+ T cells from peripheral blood mononuclear cells, collected after pregnancy. The source is a female donor with multiple sclerosis, enrolled in a pregnancy study. Both conserved end residues are part of each CDR3. A D gene is named only where the DNA matches it firmly. Size is stated for part of the rows, as once, few or many counts, or as a class when the clone is expanded.

d_gene	abundance	v_gene	j_gene	CDR3nt	CDR3aa
.	.	TRBV28	TRBJ1-2	TGTGCCAGCAGTTTGGCGGGACGGAGTGGCTACACCTTC	CASSLAGRSGYTF
TRBD2	.	TRBV6-6	TRBJ2-7	TGTGCCAGCAGTTACGACTCTAGGCGGGAGGCCTACGAGCAGTACTTC	CASSYDSRREAYEQYF
TRBD2	.	TRBV7-3	TRBJ2-1	TGTGCCAGCAGCTTAGTTAGCGGGAGAACGGGTAATGAGCAGTTCTTC	CASSLVSGRTGNEQFF
TRBD1	.	TRBV2	TRBJ2-4	TGTGCCAGCAAAGACAGGGGATGGGTGGGCATTCAGTACTTC	CASKDRGWVGIQYF
TRBD1	.	TRBV4-3	TRBJ2-7	TGCGCCAGCAGCCAAGGACAGGGTGATATCTACGAGCAGTACTTC	CASSQGQGDIYEQYF
.	.	TRBV5-6	TRBJ2-1	TGTGCCAGCAGCTTGGTTCCTGGAGGTGAGCAGTTCTTC	CASSLVPGGEQFF
.	.	TRBV4-1	TRBJ1-2	TGCGCCAGCAGCCAAACCATGGACAGATCTCACTATGGCTACACCTTC	CASSQTMDRSHYGYTF
TRBD1	once	TRBV28	TRBJ2-7	TGTGCCAGCAGTTTGGGGACAGTGTCCTACGAGCAGTACTTC	CASSLGTVSYEQYF
.	.	TRBV5-4	TRBJ1-6	TGTGCCAGCAGCTTGGGCACAAGCGGACAGTATAATTCACCCCTCCACTTT	CASSLGTSGQYNSPLHF
.	.	TRBV9	TRBJ1-4	TGTGCCAGCAGCTTGGGGATCCGGCGGGGTGAAAAACTGTTTTTT	CASSLGIRRGEKLFF
.	.	TRBV28	TRBJ1-4	TGTGCCAGCAGTCCCGCGACAGAGAAACTGTTTTTT	CASSPATEKLFF
TRBD1	once	TRBV5-1	TRBJ2-7	TGCGCCAGCCATCTTATACCGGGACAGGGGGCGTGGGAGCAGTACTTC	CASHLIPGQGAWEQYF
TRBD1	.	TRBV28	TRBJ2-2	TGTGCCAGCAGTTTTTACGGACAGGGGCGCAGGGAGCTGTTTTTT	CASSFYGQGRRELFF
TRBD1	.	TRBV6-5	TRBJ1-2	TGTGCCAGCAGTTACTCTGGGACAGAATGGTATGGCTACACCTTC	CASSYSGTEWYGYTF
.	.	TRBV7-9	TRBJ2-7	TGTGCCAGCAGCTTAGGGGGGGACCCTAGGGAGCAGTACTTC	CASSLGGDPREQYF
TRBD1	.	TRBV30	TRBJ1-5	TGTGCCTGGAGTGTAGGGGACAGACTGATTCAGCCCCAGCATTTT	CAWSVGDRLIQPQHF
.	.	TRBV5-4	TRBJ2-1	TGTGCCAGCAGCCAGACACTTAACTACAATGAGCAGTTCTTC	CASSQTLNYNEQFF
.	.	TRBV11-3	TRBJ2-5	TGTGCCAGCAGCTTAAACAGGGTAGAGACCCAGTACTTC	CASSLNRVETQYF
.	.	TRBV5-8	TRBJ1-2	TGTGCCAGCACCCTCGATGGGCAGGGCTTTGATCGCTACACCTTC	CASTLDGQGFDRYTF
TRBD2	.	TRBV2	TRBJ2-7	TGTGCCAGCAGGCTTATGGGACTAGCGGGCGAGCAGTACTTC	CASRLMGLAGEQYF
.	.	TRBV6-5	TRBJ2-2	TGTGCCAGCAGTTACTGGGGGGACACCGGGGAGCTGTTTTTT	CASSYWGDTGELFF
.	.	TRBV19	TRBJ2-2	TGTGCCAGTAGTTCACAAGCCTCAGGAATCACGAACACCGGGGAGCTGTTTTTT	CASSSQASGITNTGELFF
TRBD1	.	TRBV2	TRBJ2-5	TGTGCCAGCAGCCCGGGACAGTACCAAGAGACCCAGTACTTC	CASSPGQYQETQYF
.	once	TRBV7-6	TRBJ2-7	TGTGCCAGCAGCTTAGAAACCTATCCGCAGTACTTC	CASSLETYPQYF
.	once	TRBV5-1	TRBJ2-5	TGCGCCAGCAGCTTGGGGCAGCAAGAGACCCAGTACTTC	CASSLGQQETQYF
.	.	TRBV27	TRBJ2-7	TGTGCCAGCAGTTTATCGAGAGTGGCCTACGAGCAGTACTTC	CASSLSRVAYEQYF
.	.	TRBV5-1	TRBJ2-1	TGCGCCAGCAGCTCCCAACTTGTGGAGGAGCAGTTCTTC	CASSSQLVEEQFF
.	.	TRBV28	TRBJ2-7	TGTGCCAGGCAGATTGGGGGAGGCCCCTCCTACGAGCAGTACTTC	CARQIGGGPSYEQYF
.	once	TRBV6-1	TRBJ2-2	TGTGCCAGCAGTGTCTCTGGCGGTAACACCGGGGAGCTGTTTTTT	CASSVSGGNTGELFF
TRBD2	.	TRBV9	TRBJ2-3	TGTGCCAGCAGCGTTAGCGGGAAGGGTGCAGATACGCAGTATTTT	CASSVSGKGADTQYF
.	.	TRBV5-1	TRBJ2-7	TGCGCCAGCAGCTACTCCGCGGACGGATCAACGGGGAACGAGCAGTACTTC	CASSYSADGSTGNEQYF
TRBD2	.	TRBV29-1	TRBJ2-1	TGCAGCGGGACTAGCGGGAGGGCCAATGAGCAGTTCTTC	CSGTSGRANEQFF
TRBD1	.	TRBV5-8	TRBJ2-7	TGTGCCAGCCCCCGGGACAGGGTTGGTGAGCAGTACTTC	CASPRDRVGEQYF
.	.	TRBV5-4	TRBJ2-1	TGTGCCAGCAGCTGGACAACTCTAACCTACAATGAGCAGTTCTTC	CASSWTTLTYNEQFF
TRBD1	.	TRBV18	TRBJ1-5	TGTGCCAGCTCACCAACAGGGGACAATCAGCCCCAGCATTTT	CASSPTGDNQPQHF
TRBD2	.	TRBV2	TRBJ2-7	TGTGCCAGCAGTGGGGCGCTAGCGGGAGGCGAGCAGTACTTC	CASSGALAGGEQYF
.	.	TRBV10-3	TRBJ2-7	TGTGCCATCAGTCTGGGACTGCCCTACGAGCAGTACTTC	CAISLGLPYEQYF
TRBD2	.	TRBV6-6	TRBJ2-2	TGTGCCAGCAGTTTTCTTAGCGGGGGCGGGGAGCTGTTTTTT	CASSFLSGGGELFF
.	.	TRBV2	TRBJ2-1	TGTGCCAGCAGTGAATGGGACTGGGGAGTCACTATGGTGCAGTTCTTC	CASSEWDWGVTMVQFF
.	.	TRBV4-1	TRBJ1-3	TGCGCCAGCAGCCAAGGACCGAACAGGGCGATTGGAAACACCATATATTTT	CASSQGPNRAIGNTIYF
TRBD1	.	TRBV5-1	TRBJ1-6	TGCGCCAGCAGCTTGGATGGGACAGGGGTTTCACCCCTCCACTTT	CASSLDGTGVSPLHF
.	.	TRBV2	TRBJ2-4	TGTGCCAGCAGTGAGGGGGCATTCGCCAAAAACATTCAGTACTTC	CASSEGAFAKNIQYF
.	.	TRBV7-2	TRBJ1-3	TGTGCCAGCAGCTTAGTTAGCATGGCTGGAAACACCATATATTTT	CASSLVSMAGNTIYF
TRBD1	.	TRBV9	TRBJ2-1	TGTGCCAGCAGCGTAGCCCCAAAAGGACAGGTGACGAATGAGCAGTTCTTC	CASSVAPKGQVTNEQFF
.	once	TRBV2	TRBJ1-2	TGTGCCAGCAGTGGGCGGCCGGGGACTGGGGACTATGGCTACACCTTC	CASSGRPGTGDYGYTF
TRBD2	once	TRBV5-4	TRBJ2-1	TGTGCCAGCAGCTTGGGGGGGACTAGGCTATACAATGAGCAGTTCTTC	CASSLGGTRLYNEQFF
.	few	TRBV2	TRBJ1-2	TGTGCCAGCAGAAGTGGTACAGGCAATGGCTACACCTTC	CASRSGTGNGYTF
.	.	TRBV18	TRBJ1-5	TGTGCCAGCTCACCCGCACAGGGAAATCAGCCCCAGCATTTT	CASSPAQGNQPQHF
TRBD2	.	TRBV7-7	TRBJ2-5	TGTGCTAGCAGCCGGATGGTAGCGGGAGTAGGTCAAGAGACCCAGTACTTC	CASSRMVAGVGQETQYF
TRBD1	.	TRBV9	TRBJ2-5	TGTGCCAGCAGCTCTCCCGGGACAGGGGAAACCCAGTACTTC	CASSSPGTGETQYF
TRBD1	.	TRBV6-1	TRBJ2-3	TGTGCCAGCAGTGAACAGGGGGCGTGGGGAGATACGCAGTATTTT	CASSEQGAWGDTQYF